This T cell receptor beta chain appears in the sequencing data of a study of read filtering for tumor transcriptome and immune sequencing (TCRdb year 2020). General notes on the study: The cohort had about 17 male and approximately 15 female patients with a mean age of around 70 years, ranging from roughly 45 to 90. Under revised international staging, roughly 8 patients fell into R-ISS I, 15 or so into R-ISS II and roughly 7 into R-ISS III. After DNase treatment, whole-transcriptome libraries were prepared using the TruSeq RNA Access Library Prep Kit. Per sample, about 4.05 to 10.27 million TCR-region mapped reads were obtained with IR-seq, compared with only roughly 85 to 1273 with RNA-seq. The study compared TCR repertoires from targeted immune repertoire sequencing and bulk whole-transcriptome sequencing run on the same bone marrow samples. A main aim was a read-filtering strategy for immune repertoire data, specifically whether clonotypes supported by a single read should be removed.

This clonotype was recorded at least ten times. The target of this receptor is not known. It has no much larger one-base neighbor in the sample; base qualities were not kept. TCR libraries were constructed from roughly 380 ng RNA using the Immunoverse kit, and molecular barcoded adaptors covering alpha/delta and beta/gamma chains were employed. TCR library preparation used the same RNA that was used for transcriptome sequencing. Sequencing of TCR libraries was carried out on an Illumina HiSeq 4000 with 2 x 150 cycles. For the original study's pipeline: With MiXCR, TCR reads were aligned to human V, D, J and C references and assembled into CDR3 clonotypes, with quality filtering and error correction included. Clonotype counts and gene usage diversity were analyzed with the tcR package in R. For inspection of raw mapping reads, RNA-seq reads were mapped by STAR aligner version 2.5.3a onto GRCh37 of the human genome. IR-seq fastq files were randomly downsampled with Seqtk 1.3 to test the effect of sequencing depth on detected clonotypes. TCRdb reanalyzed the raw reads on its own, using fastp at Q25 for trimming and MiXCR for clone calling, and kept in-frame beta chains. For every CDR3 protein sequence, its rows merge into one entry that carries the most common genes and DNA. The V and J calls follow TCRdb's processing rather than the paper's. The table for this sample lists about 130,000 distinct CDR3 sequences; over 10% of them were counted only once. In total, the top ten clones hold around 8.2% of the sample.

What the authors observed across the whole study: Removing single-read clonotypes increased the correlation between IR-seq and RNA-seq shared clonotype proportions. Compared with RNA-seq, IR-seq captured clonotypes at much greater depth and more reliably, and a smaller IR-seq throughput was enough to identify most of the shared clonotypes. In IR-seq, 80% to 85% of clonotypes but 3% to 4% of total reads were represented by single-read clonotypes, whereas in RNA-seq, approximately 70% of clonotypes and around 47% of reads were represented by single-read clonotypes. The sorted CD138-negative fraction was not purified T cells but a mixed bone marrow immune population.

V lost 8 bases and J lost 2 bases; the stretch between them is 12 bases long. Taken from the germline V gene, the CDR1 and CDR2 loops are MNHEY and SVGAGI. The CDR3 sequence holds 13 residues, the cysteine and phenylalanine included. Kept here is only the CDR3 DNA, which spans 39 bases and is read in frame from base 1. Each patient had bone marrow sampled at the time of active disease. Isolation of bone marrow mononuclear cells was performed by Ficoll-Hypaque density gradient centrifugation. CD138-negative cells were obtained by negative selection after labeling with CD138 magnetic microbeads on a MACS separator, removing myeloma plasma cells. The purity of the isolated cells was checked by flow cytometry with CD138 antibodies on an Attune NxT. TRIzol reagent was used to extract total RNA, which was then quantified with a NanoDrop spectrophotometer. For each patient, the CD138-negative bone marrow sample underwent paired RNA-seq and IR-seq.

The V gene is TRBV6-5 and the J gene is TRBJ1-2; tentative D gene TRBD1, with 5 bases matching. The receptor's source is a donor aged 40 or older with multiple myeloma. The source material was a population of CD138-negative cells sorted from bone marrow. Interpreted using the paper, the cell subset or site label stands for: bone marrow mononuclear cells depleted of CD138+ plasma/myeloma cells by negative magnetic selection. The DNA sequence reads TGTGCCAGCTGGAGAGCAGGGAACTATGGCTACACCTTC. Protein translation: CASWRAGNYGYTF.